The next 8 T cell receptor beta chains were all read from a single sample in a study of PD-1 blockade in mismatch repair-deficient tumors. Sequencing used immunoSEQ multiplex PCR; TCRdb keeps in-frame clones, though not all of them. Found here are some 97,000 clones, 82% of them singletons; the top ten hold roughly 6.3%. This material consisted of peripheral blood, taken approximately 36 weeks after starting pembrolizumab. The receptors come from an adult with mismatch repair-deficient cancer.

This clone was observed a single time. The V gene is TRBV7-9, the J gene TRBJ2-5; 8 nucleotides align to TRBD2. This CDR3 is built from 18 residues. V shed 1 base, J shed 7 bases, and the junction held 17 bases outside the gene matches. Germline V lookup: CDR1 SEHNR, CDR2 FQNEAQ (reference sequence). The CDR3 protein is CASSLGAGAVSNVGTQYF. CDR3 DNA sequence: TGTGCCAGCAGCTTAGGAGCGGGGGCCGTCAGTAATGTCGGGACCCAGTACTTC.

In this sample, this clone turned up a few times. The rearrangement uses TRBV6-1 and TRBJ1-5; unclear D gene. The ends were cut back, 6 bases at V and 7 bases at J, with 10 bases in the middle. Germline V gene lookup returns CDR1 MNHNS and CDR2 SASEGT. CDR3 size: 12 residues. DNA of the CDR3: TGTGCCAGCAGCCACGGATGGCAGCCCCAGCATTTT. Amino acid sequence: CASSHGWQPQHF.

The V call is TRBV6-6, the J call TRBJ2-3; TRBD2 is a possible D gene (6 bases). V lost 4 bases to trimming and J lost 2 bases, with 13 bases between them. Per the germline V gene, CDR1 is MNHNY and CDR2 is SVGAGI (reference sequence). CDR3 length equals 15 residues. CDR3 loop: CASSSGSRTTDTQYF. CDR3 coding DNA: TGTGCCAGCAGTTCCGGGAGTAGGACCACAGATACGCAGTATTTT.

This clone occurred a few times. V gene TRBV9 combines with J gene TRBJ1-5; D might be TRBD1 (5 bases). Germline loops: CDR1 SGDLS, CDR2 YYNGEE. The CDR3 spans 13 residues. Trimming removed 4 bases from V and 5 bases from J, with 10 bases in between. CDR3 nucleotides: TGTGCCAGCAGCAGGGACGGTTATCAGCCCCAGCATTTT. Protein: CASSRDGYQPQHF.

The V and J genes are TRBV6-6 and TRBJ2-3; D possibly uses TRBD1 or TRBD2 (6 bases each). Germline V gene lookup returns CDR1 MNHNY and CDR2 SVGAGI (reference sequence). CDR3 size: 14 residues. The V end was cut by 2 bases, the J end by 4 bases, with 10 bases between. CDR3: CASSYGGQADTQYF. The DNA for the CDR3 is TGTGCCAGCAGTTACGGGGGGCAGGCAGATACGCAGTATTTT.

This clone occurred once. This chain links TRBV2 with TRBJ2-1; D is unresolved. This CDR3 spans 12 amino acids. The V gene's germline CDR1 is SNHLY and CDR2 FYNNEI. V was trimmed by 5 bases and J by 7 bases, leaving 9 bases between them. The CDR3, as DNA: TGTGCCAGCAGTTACGGTGTTAATGAGCAGTTCTTC. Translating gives CASSYGVNEQFF.

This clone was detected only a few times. This CDR3 is CASSFSSGSNEQFF. CDR3 sequence (DNA): TGTGCCAGCAGTTTTTCTAGCGGGAGCAATGAGCAGTTCTTC. V and J are TRBV28 and TRBJ2-1; 10 bases are shared with TRBD2. The CDR3 is 14 residues long. V shed 3 bases and J 6 bases; nucleotides not matched to a gene: 2. CDR1 is MDHEN, CDR2 SYDVKM, per germline.

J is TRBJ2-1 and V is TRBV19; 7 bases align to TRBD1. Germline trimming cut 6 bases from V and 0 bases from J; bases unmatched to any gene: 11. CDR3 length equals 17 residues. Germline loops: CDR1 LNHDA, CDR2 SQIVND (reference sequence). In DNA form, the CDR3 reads TGTGCCAGTAGCGAAATCGAGGGGGCTAGCTCCTACAATGAGCAGTTCTTC. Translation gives CASSEIEGASSYNEQFF.